Listed here are 20 T cell receptor beta chains from one sample, sequenced in a study of cytomegalovirus exposure and HLA in healthy donors. The study ran its PCR with 60 Vbeta and 13 Jbeta primers. The repertoire was sequenced with immunoSEQ multiplex PCR; TCRdb's copy has only in-frame clones and lacks some. The data hold more than 150,000 clones, with 75% to 85% observed a single time. Sequencing was done on a sample of PBMCs. Receptor source: a boy aged 5 to 17 in good health and CMV-seronegative.

The CDR3 here is CASSPEQNTEAFF. DNA for the CDR3: TGTGCCAGCTCACCTGAACAGAACACTGAAGCTTTCTTT. The V call is TRBV18, the J call TRBJ1-1, with unresolved D. V was pared by 3 bases and J by 1 base, with 6 bases between. CDR3 length equals 13 residues. The V gene's germline CDR1 is KGHSH and CDR2 LQKENI.

This chain joins TRBV11-3 and TRBJ1-3; perhaps TRBD1 as D (6 bases). Per germline, CDR1 SGHNT and CDR2 YENEEA. The CDR3 runs to 13 residues. V lost 5 bases and J 5 bases, leaving 10 bases between the germline ends. Here the CDR3 reads CASSAGARNTIYF. CDR3 in DNA: TGTGCCAGCAGCGCAGGGGCCAGAAACACCATATATTTT.

This rearrangement joins TRBV18 to TRBJ1-1; 7 positions agree with TRBD1. CDR1 is KGHSH and CDR2 is LQKENI in the germline V gene. With 3 bases clipped from V and 0 bases from J, the junction kept 7 bases outside the gene matches. This CDR3 comprises 16 residues. In nucleotides, the CDR3 is TGTGCCAGCTCACCCGACAGGGCCGGTATGAACACTGAAGCTTTCTTT. It specifies CASSPDRAGMNTEAFF.

The J gene is TRBJ1-1, the V gene TRBV6-6; D unclear. Germline lookup yields CDR1 MNHNY and CDR2 SVGAGI (reference sequence). With 2 bases removed from V and 8 bases from J, the gap between germline ends came to 12 bases. The CDR3 is 13 residues long. The CDR3 bases are TGTGCCAGCAGTTACGGTGTGGGAGTGGAAGCTTTCTTT. Its translation is CASSYGVGVEAFF.

This clone was counted only a few times. The chain links TRBV11-2 to TRBJ1-2; TRBD1 might be the D (6 bases). Between the trimmed V and J ends, which lost 6 bases and 6 bases, there was a span of 17 bases. The CDR3 has 14 amino acids. CDR1 SGHAT and CDR2 FQNNGV come from the germline V gene. CDR3: CASRPTRTVHGYTF. The CDR3 DNA reads TGTGCCAGCAGACCCACAAGGACAGTCCATGGCTACACCTTC.

The J gene is TRBJ1-1, the V gene TRBV9; 7 positions match TRBD1. Germline loops: CDR1 SGDLS, CDR2 YYNGEE. With 2 bases clipped from V and 4 bases from J, the junction kept 5 bases outside the gene matches. CDR3 length: 14 amino acids. Written as DNA, the CDR3 is TGTGCCAGCAGCGTCACAGGGGTAGGCACTGAAGCTTTCTTT. The encoded protein is CASSVTGVGTEAFF.

This clone appeared a few times. The J gene is TRBJ2-1, the V gene TRBV6-4, with TRBD2 identical over 10 bases. Per germline, CDR1 MRHNA and CDR2 SNTAGT. CDR3 size: 16 residues. Trimming cost V 2 bases and J 8 bases; bases outside gene matches: 9. The CDR3 loop is CASSDLAGDRVDEQFF. For the CDR3, the DNA is TGTGCCAGCAGTGACCTAGCGGGAGATAGGGTAGATGAGCAGTTCTTC.

This clone was counted between two and nine times. The rearrangement joins TRBV5-6 to TRBJ1-1; D is uncertain. Per germline, CDR1 SGHDT and CDR2 YYEEEE. This CDR3 is 15 amino acids long. Between the trimmed V and J ends, which lost 4 bases and 3 bases, there was a span of 16 bases. The DNA for the CDR3 is TGTGCCAGCAGCGTGTTTGCGAGCTCGCACACTGAAGCTTTCTTT. Translation: CASSVFASSHTEAFF.

Points on this clone: One end of the junction fails to match germline, which may point to a read error. Other DNA sequences in this sample translate to the same CDR3. The chain employs TRBV7-9 and TRBJ2-7, with 11 bases matching TRBD1. In germline, CDR1 is SEHNR, CDR2 FQNEAQ (reference sequence). The CDR3 has 15 residues. The CDR3 DNA is TGCGCCAGCAGCTGGGGGACAGGGGGTTGGTACGAGCAGTACTTC. Its translation is CASSWGTGGWYEQYF.

This clone was detected only a few times. The chain is built from TRBV10-3 and TRBJ2-7; 10 nucleotides match TRBD2. The germline CDR1 and CDR2 sequences are ENHRY and SYGVKD. CDR3 length: 17 residues. J was trimmed by 0 bases and V by 6 bases; bases with no gene match: 11. CDR3 DNA sequence: TGTGCCATCAGGGGGGTAACCGGGACTAGCGACTCCTACGAGCAGTACTTC. Its translation is CAIRGVTGTSDSYEQYF.

The rearrangement joins TRBV7-8 to TRBJ2-1, with 9 bases identical to TRBD1. The CDR3 is made up of 13 amino acids. After removal of 5 bases from V and 7 bases from J, the junction contained 3 bases not matched to a gene. Germline CDR1 SGHVS, CDR2 FQNEAQ. The CDR3 sequence: CASSRDRDNEQFF. Written as DNA, the CDR3 is TGTGCCAGCAGCCGGGACAGGGATAATGAGCAGTTCTTC.

This rearrangement joins TRBV30 to TRBJ1-3, with D maybe TRBD1 (6 bases). Trimming cost V 3 bases and J 1 base, with 13 bases left between them. The germline V gene encodes CDR1 GTSNPN and CDR2 SVGIG (reference sequence). This CDR3 has 15 amino acids. In DNA form, the CDR3 reads TGTGCCTGGAGCGCCGAGGACAGATCTGGAAACACCATATATTTT. It specifies CAWSAEDRSGNTIYF.

The rearrangement joins TRBV5-6 to TRBJ1-6, with 9 nucleotides matching TRBD1. The germline V gene encodes CDR1 SGHDT and CDR2 YYEEEE. Trimming cost V 2 bases and J 7 bases; bases outside gene matches: 1. This CDR3 has 14 residues. The DNA for the CDR3 is TGTGCCAGCAGCTTCGGGACAGGGAATTCACCCCTCCACTTT. It encodes CASSFGTGNSPLHF. Full variable domain (missing parts from reference TRBV5-6 and TRBJ1-6): DAGVTQSPTHLIKTRGQQVTLRCSPKSGHDTVSWYQQALGQGPQFIFQYYEEEERQRGNFPDRFSGHQFPNYSSELNVNALLLGDSALYLCASSFGTGNSPLHFGNGTRLTVT.

This chain connects TRBV5-4 to TRBJ2-7; 9 bases match TRBD1. Germline V gene data show CDR1 as SGHNT and CDR2 as YYREEE (reference sequence). CDR3 length equals 14 residues. The V and J ends lost 4 bases and 7 bases, in that order; junction bases with no gene match: 9. The CDR3 DNA reads as TGTGCCAGCAGCCCCGGGACAGGGACTGGAGAGCAGTACTTC. Residues: CASSPGTGTGEQYF. Drawing the rest from reference TRBV5-4 and TRBJ2-7, the complete variable domain is ETGVTQSPTHLIKTRGQQVTLRCSSQSGHNTVSWYQQALGQGPQFIFQYYREEENGRGNFPPRFSGLQFPNYSSELNVNALELDDSALYLCASSPGTGTGEQYFGPGTRLTVT.

The chain recombines TRBV5-8 with TRBJ1-2; a weak D match, TRBD1 (6 bases). Per the germline V gene, CDR1 is SGHTS and CDR2 is YDEGEE. Deletions cut 4 bases from V and 1 base from J, with 14 bases between. This CDR3 region has 15 residues. The CDR3 sequence: CASSGGHLINYGYTF. CDR3 DNA: TGTGCCAGCAGCGGGGGACACCTAATTAACTATGGCTACACCTTC.

V usage is TRBV5-1 and J usage is TRBJ2-3; D remains ambiguous. Per germline, CDR1 SGHRS and CDR2 YFSETQ. Trimming left V 0 bases short and J 0 bases short, with 8 bases between. The CDR3 length is 15 residues. This CDR3 is CASSLESSSTDTQYF. The CDR3 DNA reads TGCGCCAGCAGCTTGGAATCGTCTAGCACAGATACGCAGTATTTT.

The V and J genes are TRBV6-5 and TRBJ2-5; 7 bases line up with TRBD1. The CDR3 extends over 13 amino acids. J was trimmed by 5 bases and V by 2 bases; bases with no gene match: 2. The germline gives CDR1 MNHEY, CDR2 SVGAGI. In DNA form, the CDR3 reads TGTGCCAGCAGTTACGACAGGGCTGAGACCCAGTACTTC. Its protein product is CASSYDRAETQYF.

This chain uses TRBV19 with TRBJ2-2; D possibly corresponds to TRBD2 (5 bases). Trimming removed 6 bases from V and 0 bases from J, with 11 bases in between. Germline-derived CDR1 and CDR2 are LNHDA and SQIVND (reference sequence). The CDR3 runs 15 residues. The chain's CDR3 is CASSGERSNTGELFF. The CDR3 coding sequence is TGTGCCAGTAGCGGGGAACGGTCGAACACCGGGGAGCTGTTTTTT.

The V and J genes are TRBV7-2 and TRBJ2-4; 8 positions agree with TRBD1. CDR1 is SGHTA and CDR2 is FQGNSA in the germline V gene. J was trimmed by 0 bases and V by 4 bases; bases with no gene match: 5. The CDR3 extends over 16 amino acids. The CDR3 DNA follows: TGTGCCAGCAGCTCCGACAGGGGACTAGCCAAAAACATTCAGTACTTC. Translating gives CASSSDRGLAKNIQYF.

The chain recombines TRBV7-2 with TRBJ2-3; 11 bases are a match to TRBD2. CDR3 size: 16 residues. The ends lost 2 bases at V and 0 bases at J; junction bases unmatched: 1. Germline lookup yields CDR1 SGHTA and CDR2 FQGNSA. CDR3 nucleotides: TGTGCCAGCAGCTTAAGGACTAGCGGGAGCACAGATACGCAGTATTTT. It codes for CASSLRTSGSTDTQYF.